Sequencing of this TCR beta chain was carried out in a study of T cell responses to AZD1222 COVID-19 vaccine. Sequencing was performed with immunoSEQ multiplex PCR; in TCRdb, only in-frame clones are kept and a portion is missing. The repertoire consists of about 100,000 clones, with roughly 90% occurring once and the leading ten covering about 6.6%. Worth noting for this clone: Its target is not known.

The CDR3 spans 14 residues. Germline trimming cut 6 bases from V and 4 bases from J; bases unmatched to any gene: 6. CDR1 is MNHNY and CDR2 is SVGAGI in the germline V gene (reference sequence). General observations from the study: Baseline seropositives among AZD1222 recipients totaled only 5 to 7.

The chain links TRBV6-6 to TRBJ1-5; 7 bases line up with TRBD1. Specimen: peripheral blood, collected on day 0 of AZD1222 vaccination. The TCR sequence derives from an adult in good health. CDR3 residues: CASRSGTENQPQHF. CDR3 sequence (DNA): TGTGCCAGCAGGTCCGGGACAGAAAATCAGCCCCAGCATTTT.